The TCR beta chain described here comes from a study of shared clonotypes between healthy human individuals (TCRdb year 2020). For the study in its entirety: Two women and a few men aged 18 to 49 years were included in the cohort. Blood TCR repertoires of a handful of healthy adults were deeply sequenced to estimate repertoire size and the extent of clonotype sharing between individuals. To increase sequencing depth and limit assay-specific biases, TCR repertoire library preparation and sequencing were carried out by different laboratories using diverse techniques. Per donor, leukapheresis produced somewhere between about 0.8 and 9 billion PBMCs. For each donor, CD4 naive and CD4 memory were each run on three plates, CD8 naive on two plates, and CD8 memory on one plate. Beyond this particular receptor, the publication reports: Naive subsets generally had larger estimated clonotype richness than memory subsets did. Incomplete sequencing was indicated by rarefaction of sorted-subset datasets, despite the large sequencing depth. Sharing across a few donors was observed for around 4.8% of naive CD4, over 3% of naive CD8, 2.3% of memory CD4, and about 0.39% of memory CD8 clonotypes. Compared with non-shared clonotypes, clonotypes shared by all four sorted-subset donors had higher generation probabilities. Pairwise subsampling led to the expectation that sequencing depth would affect the degree of clonotype sharing among donors. Sampling was restricted to blood, and TCR repertoires in tissue are likely to differ from TCR repertoires in blood. Because the study included a small number of donors, the genetic and exposure-history diversity represented was limited.

From the cysteine through the phenylalanine, the CDR3 covers 13 amino acids. Kept here is only the CDR3 DNA, which spans 39 bases and is read in frame from base 1. Based on the germline V gene, the CDR1 and CDR2 sequences are MNHEY and SVGAGI. The germline ends are 7 bases apart after V is trimmed by 4 bases and J by 3 bases. TCR CDR3 regions were amplified from genomic DNA by multiplex PCR using the deep immunoSEQ assay. Extracted genomic DNA from each cell subset was distributed evenly across all wells of several immunoSEQ 96-well plates, and each plate was treated as a replicate. For sorted subsets, about 0.2 ug genomic DNA, equal to tens of thousands of T cell genomes, was loaded into each replicate PCR. Purified libraries were quantified with a Qubit 3.0 fluorometer, sized on a Bioanalyzer 2100, and re-quantified with the KAPA Library Quantification kit. Every immunoSEQ 96-well plate was sequenced on a dedicated single-read 150-cycle Illumina NextSeq 550 flow cell. Per the source publication's procedure: The immunoSEQ output contained only junctional sequences without quality scores, so filtering could not match that applied to full-length reads. To assign V/J genes and CDR3, sequences were annotated against IMGT germline references using PyIR, a Python wrapper for IgBLAST v1.9. Reads were filtered out if the reads had weak V/J assignments (E-value above 1e-6), no CDR3, stop codons, out-of-frame junctions, or ambiguous translated residues. V3J clonotypes were defined by identical inferred V gene, J gene, and CDR3 amino acid sequence. Percentage overlap between repertoires was calculated by dividing the number of shared unique clonotypes by the size of the smaller repertoire. RTK rarefaction, the Chao1 estimator, and Recon v2.1 estimates of unobserved clonotypes were used to assess repertoire richness. OLGA was used to compute generation probabilities for all TCRbeta clonotypes that the gDNA method yielded from four donors. This immuneACCESS table, as held by TCRdb, lists in-frame sequences with V and J called but not all clones. Of the missing ones, under half trace to an unresolved V gene in checked studies; the others have no known cause. Clone size and V and J calls were adopted from that table, with D and trimming inferred from the DNA. The sample records 2,100,000 or so clones, roughly 95% of which are singletons. The leading ten clones occupy roughly 0.13% of the sample.

Donors were healthy HIV-negative adults with no recently reported acute infections or vaccinations. All donors were Caucasian adults living in Nashville, Tennessee, USA. CD4+ T cells were enriched through magnetic negative selection, after which naive cells were positively selected on CD45RA and the remaining negative fraction served as the memory subset. Blood was obtained by leukapheresis, after which PBMCs were separated by Ficoll-Histopaque density gradient centrifugation and cryopreserved in liquid nitrogen vapor phase. Purity and quantity of every magnetically sorted T cell population were checked by analytical flow cytometry. From each sorted fraction, genomic DNA was isolated and quantified by UV absorbance on a Nanodrop 2000c. Of note for this clone: This receptor's antigen is unknown. Base qualities were left out, and no much larger clone turns up one base away.

The sequence joins TRBV6-5 to TRBJ2-1, with the D gene too uncertain to name. Sequenced material: naive CD4+ T cells sorted from blood. Reading the label with the study, this specimen's cell subset or site is: CD45RA+ positively selected. The receptor was derived from a young man in good health. This receptor has the CDR3 CASSWSYYNEQFF. The sequence in DNA is TGTGCCAGCAGTTGGTCATACTACAATGAGCAGTTCTTC.